The sample holds a few counts of the clone carrying this T cell receptor (beta chain). This study enrolled people aged 18 to 89 from around 25 US geographic areas. Recovered Cohort 3 donors showed two negative PCRs, clearance, or symptom resolution. The sample comes from a study of blood T cell repertoires in COVID-19. The wider study: There were acute and convalescent COVID-19 samples, and they came from the United States, Italy and Spain.

Trimming stripped 5 bases from V and 5 bases from J, with 18 bases between. This CDR3 comprises 15 residues. Germline values: CDR1 LGHNA, CDR2 YNFKEQ. The repertoire was sequenced with immunoSEQ multiplex PCR; TCRdb's copy has only in-frame clones and lacks some. The table has a few hundred thousand clones, around 87% seen once. The clonotype was recovered from a man younger than 40 who had recovered from COVID-19. The chain combines TRBV4-2 with TRBJ1-1; a possible D gene is TRBD1 (5 bases). The material sequenced was PBMCs or T cells enriched from blood (not recorded which). The CDR3 nucleotides are TGTGCCAGCAGCGACCGTCCGTCGGGGGTTACTGAAGCTTTCTTT. Translation: CASSDRPSGVTEAFF.